This T cell receptor beta chain was profiled in a study of blood T cell repertoires in COVID-19. Libraries were prepared by immunoSEQ multiplex PCR; TCRdb keeps only in-frame clonotypes and omits some of them. The sample carries over 250,000 clones, over 75% recorded once. The CDR3 extends over 17 amino acids. Germline values: CDR1 SGHTA, CDR2 FQGNSA. V lost 2 bases to trimming and J lost 7 bases; unmatched junction nucleotides: 10. J is TRBJ1-4 and V is TRBV7-2; 10 bases map to TRBD1. This sequence was found in a woman aged 25-40 years who had recovered from COVID-19. The sample was PBMCs or T cells enriched from blood (not recorded which). CDR3 sequence reads: CASSLQTGGMASEKLFF. For the CDR3, the DNA is TGTGCCAGCAGCTTACAGACAGGGGGCATGGCTAGTGAAAAACTGTTTTTT.